A selection of T cell receptor beta chains follows, all from one sample in a study of vaccination effects on CD4 cells after COVID-19. No antigen has been identified for these receptors. Produced via immunoSEQ multiplex PCR; TCRdb's table is partial and in-frame only. Of 26,000 or so clones in the sample, approximately 80% were seen once. The sample here was CD4+ T cells from PBMCs cultured with HCoV-NL63 spike peptides, taken before COVID-19 vaccination. Receptors originate from a human donor who received a COVID-19 vaccine. Both conserved end residues are part of each CDR3. A row's size may be missing; if present it is once, few, many or a size class.

clone_size v_call cdr3_aa
- TRBV7-9 CASSLANKASGTTGELFF
- TRBV19 CASSIVGGLAKNIQYF
- TRBV6-5 CASSYFGSTEAFF
- TRBV6-4 CASSDPTRGQDGYTF
once TRBV6-2/TRBV6-3 CASSYFGREQDTQYF
- TRBV6-5 CATLTSGRETQYF
- TRBV5-1 CASSLVPPNNEQFF
- TRBV24-1 CATFPGGGRFFGNQPQHF
few TRBV12-5 CASGFPKGGAFF
once TRBV19 CASRDRGQGQETQYF